The following is a T cell receptor beta chain sequence with its context. Using immunoSEQ multiplex PCR, the repertoire was profiled, and TCRdb retains in-frame clones only, with some absent. The sample consists of about 2 million clones, 95% of them appearing once. The germline gives CDR1 SGDLS, CDR2 YYNGEE. The CDR3 totals 15 residues. V was cut by 1 base and J by 5 bases, with 14 bases left in between. CD4+ cell separation produced CD45RA+ naive and CD45RA-negative memory subsets. This sample is part of a study of shared clonotypes between healthy human individuals. The chain employs TRBV9 and TRBJ2-3; maybe TRBD2 (6 bases). This TCR was sampled from a man younger than 35 in good health. Sequencing was done on a sample of naive CD4+ T cells sorted from blood. Subset specified: CD45RA+ positively selected. The CDR3 protein is CASSVRDSRIDTQYF. Here the CDR3 DNA reads TGTGCCAGCAGCGTACGGGACTCGAGAATAGATACGCAGTATTTT.